The next 3 T cell receptor beta chains were all read from a single sample in a study of cytomegalovirus exposure and HLA in healthy donors. 13 Jbeta primers and 60 Vbeta primers were used for the PCR. Repertoires were generated with immunoSEQ multiplex PCR, while TCRdb's copy carries only in-frame clones and drops some. The table lists fewer than 200,000 clones, about 90% of them singletons. Specimen: PBMCs. The receptors come from a girl less than two years old in good health and CMV-seronegative.

This clone was detected only a few times. The genes are TRBV4-1 and TRBJ2-1, with 12 bases that match TRBD2. The CDR3 runs 17 residues. J was trimmed by 3 bases and V by 2 bases; bases with no gene match: 5. Looked up from germline, CDR1 is MGHRA and CDR2 is YSYEKL. The CDR3 sequence: CASSQYLAGGLYNEQFF. CDR3 nucleotide sequence: TGCGCCAGCAGCCAATACCTAGCGGGGGGGCTCTACAATGAGCAGTTCTTC.

The gene calls are TRBV27 and TRBJ2-7, with TRBD2 matching over 15 bases. Losses at the gene ends were 6 bases for V and 3 bases for J; bases not matched to a gene: 15. CDR3 length: 19 amino acids. Germline CDR1 and CDR2: MNHEY and SMNVEV (reference sequence). Written as DNA, the CDR3 is TGTGCCAGCAGCCACACCCGCGGACTAGCGGGGGGGCCTGGCTACGAGCAGTACTTC. Its translation: CASSHTRGLAGGPGYEQYF.

The CDR3 coding sequence is TGCGCCAGCAGCCAACCTAGCGGGGGGGCAGATACGCAGTATTTT. This encodes CASSQPSGGADTQYF. The chain combines TRBV4-1 with TRBJ2-3; TRBD2 agrees at 12 bases. The CDR3 extends over 15 amino acids. V trimming: 2 bases; J trimming: 4 bases; junction bases outside the gene matches: 1. Germline CDR1 MGHRA, CDR2 YSYEKL.